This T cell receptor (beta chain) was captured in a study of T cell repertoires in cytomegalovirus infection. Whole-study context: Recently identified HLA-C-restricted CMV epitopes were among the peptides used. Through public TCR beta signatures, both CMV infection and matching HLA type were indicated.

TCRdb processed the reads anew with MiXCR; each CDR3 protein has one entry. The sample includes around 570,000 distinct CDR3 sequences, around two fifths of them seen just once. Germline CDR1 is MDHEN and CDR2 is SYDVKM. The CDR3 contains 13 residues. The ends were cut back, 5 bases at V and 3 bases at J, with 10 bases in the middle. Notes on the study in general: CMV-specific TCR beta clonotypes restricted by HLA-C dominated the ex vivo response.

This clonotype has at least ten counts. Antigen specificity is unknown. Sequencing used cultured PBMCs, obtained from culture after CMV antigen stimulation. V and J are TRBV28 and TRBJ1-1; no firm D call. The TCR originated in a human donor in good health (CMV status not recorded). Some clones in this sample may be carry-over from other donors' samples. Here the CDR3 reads CASSPHWDTEAFF. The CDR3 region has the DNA TGTGCCAGCAGTCCACACTGGGACACTGAAGCTTTCTTT.